This T cell receptor beta chain came from a study of blood T cell repertoires in COVID-19. Method: immunoSEQ multiplex PCR; TCRdb's copy keeps in-frame clones and lacks some. The table lists fewer than 200,000 clones, more than 75% of them singletons. The CDR3 has 17 amino acids. CDR1 and CDR2 (germline): SGHVS, FQNEAQ. The V and J ends lost 5 bases and 2 bases respectively, with 19 bases between them. This TCR came from a man aged 35 to 55 with active or convalescent COVID-19. Material: peripheral blood. This rearrangement joins TRBV7-8 to TRBJ1-3; a possible D gene is TRBD1 (5 bases). CDR3 amino acids: CASSPLTAGRAGNTIYF. The CDR3 DNA sequence: TGTGCCAGCAGCCCTCTAACGGCAGGGAGGGCTGGAAACACCATATATTTT.